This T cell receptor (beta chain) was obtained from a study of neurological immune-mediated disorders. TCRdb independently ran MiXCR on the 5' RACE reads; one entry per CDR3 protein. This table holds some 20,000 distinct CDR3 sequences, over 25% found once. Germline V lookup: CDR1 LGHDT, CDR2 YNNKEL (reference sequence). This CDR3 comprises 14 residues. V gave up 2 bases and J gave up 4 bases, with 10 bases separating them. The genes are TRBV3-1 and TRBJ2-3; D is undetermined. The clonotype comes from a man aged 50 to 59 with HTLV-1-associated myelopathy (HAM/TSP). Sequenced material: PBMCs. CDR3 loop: CASSQFTTPDTQYF. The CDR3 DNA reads TGTGCCAGCAGCCAATTCACTACTCCAGATACGCAGTATTTT.